The T cell receptor beta chain under discussion was sequenced for a study of blood T cell repertoires in COVID-19. Study background: T cells, B-cell-depleted T cells, or PBMCs provided the cDNA or gDNA that served as material.

This clone has only a few counts. Germline CDR1 is MNHEY and CDR2 is SVGAGI. The CDR3 contains 14 residues. V gave up 7 bases and J gave up 5 bases; unmatched junction bases: 8. The data were produced by immunoSEQ multiplex PCR, yet TCRdb's version contains in-frame clones alone and is incomplete. This table holds more than 150,000 clones, roughly 80% found once. The chain carries TRBV6-5 and TRBJ2-4, with TRBD1 matching over 7 bases. The receptor was derived from a man aged 30-40 years with active or convalescent COVID-19. The sample consisted of peripheral blood. As DNA, the CDR3 is TGTGCCAGCACAGAATCCGGGACAGAAAACATTCAGTACTTC. Its translation is CASTESGTENIQYF.